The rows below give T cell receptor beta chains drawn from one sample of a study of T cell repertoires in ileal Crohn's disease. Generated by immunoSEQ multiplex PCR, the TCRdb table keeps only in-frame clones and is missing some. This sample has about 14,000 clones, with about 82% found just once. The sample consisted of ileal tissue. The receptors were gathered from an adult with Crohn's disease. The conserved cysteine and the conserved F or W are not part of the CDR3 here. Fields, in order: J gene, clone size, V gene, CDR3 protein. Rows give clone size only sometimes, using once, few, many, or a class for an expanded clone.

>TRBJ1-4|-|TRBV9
ASSVVGTGGEKLF
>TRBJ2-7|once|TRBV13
ASSFPGYEQY
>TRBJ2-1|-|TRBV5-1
ASSSRMGQMYNEQF
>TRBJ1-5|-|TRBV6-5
ASRGRGMRQPQH
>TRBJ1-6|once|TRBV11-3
ASSYRTGSSYNSPLH
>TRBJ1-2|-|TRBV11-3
ASSSYSLWDISNYGYT
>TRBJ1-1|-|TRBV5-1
ASSRDTNTEAF
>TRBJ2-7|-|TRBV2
ASNPDRGQNEQY
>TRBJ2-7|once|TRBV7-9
ASSLGDRVYHEQY
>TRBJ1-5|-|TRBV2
ASSPGRSYSNQPQH
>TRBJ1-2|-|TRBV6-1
ASRAGGYGLYGYT
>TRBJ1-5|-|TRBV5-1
ASSLNLGGQPQH
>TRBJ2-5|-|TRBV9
ASSLAGGQGETQY
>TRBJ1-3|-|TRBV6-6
ASSSDPAAGNTIY
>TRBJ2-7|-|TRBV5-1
ASSSTSGPYEQY
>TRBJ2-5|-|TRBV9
ASSVRGHQETQY
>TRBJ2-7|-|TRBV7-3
ASSLTGQGRYEQY
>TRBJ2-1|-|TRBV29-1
SAPFGLAAYNEQF
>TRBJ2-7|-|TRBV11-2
ASTPGGGYEQY
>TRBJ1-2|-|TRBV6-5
ASSLQGIGYGYT
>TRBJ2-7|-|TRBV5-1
ASSSGTSGSYEQY
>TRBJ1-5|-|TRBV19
ASSTLDRGHSQPQH
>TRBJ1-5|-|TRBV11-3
ASNRLTWQPQH
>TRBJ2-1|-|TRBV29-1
SFRGMGPNNEQF
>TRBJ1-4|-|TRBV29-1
SVGQRVNEKLF
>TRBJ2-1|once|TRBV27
ASSSSGTGGDEQF
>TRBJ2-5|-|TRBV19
ASSFGTGGQETQY
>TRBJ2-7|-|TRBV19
ASSIGGRYYEQY
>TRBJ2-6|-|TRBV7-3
ASSYTPGSGANVLT
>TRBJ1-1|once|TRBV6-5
ASSYDRNTEAF
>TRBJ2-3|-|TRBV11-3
ASRKGTDRTDTQY
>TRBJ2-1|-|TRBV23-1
ASSQPSGGNEQF
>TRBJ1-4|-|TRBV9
ASSVAWGTQEKLF
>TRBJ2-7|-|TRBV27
ASSADRVEQY
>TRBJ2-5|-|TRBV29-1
SVGGLRRGRVGETQY
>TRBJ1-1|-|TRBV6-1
ASSSRRRGRVEAF
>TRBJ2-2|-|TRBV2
ASTSSGRANTGELF
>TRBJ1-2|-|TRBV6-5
ASSYAANYGYT
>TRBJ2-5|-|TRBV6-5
ASSSRGAGTQY
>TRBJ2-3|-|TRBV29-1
SVPPPGLGLRDTQY
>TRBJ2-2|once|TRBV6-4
ASSASGGSRGELF
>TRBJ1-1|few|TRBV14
ASSQLYLNTEAF
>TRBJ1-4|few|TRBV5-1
ASSVGQKNEKLF
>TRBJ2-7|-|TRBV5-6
ASSLQVWQGPYEQY
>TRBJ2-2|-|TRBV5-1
ASREANTGELF
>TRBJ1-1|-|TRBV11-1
ASSAATGYDGTEAF
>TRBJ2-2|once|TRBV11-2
ASSFDRVGAGELF
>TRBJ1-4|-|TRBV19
ASSIGQEGEKLF
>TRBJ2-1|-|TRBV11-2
ASSSVNTVPTYEQF
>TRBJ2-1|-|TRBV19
ASSVRGVGSYNEQF
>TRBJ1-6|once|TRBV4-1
ASSQADRGGSPLH